This T cell receptor beta chain was identified in a study of cytomegalovirus exposure and HLA in healthy donors. Both 60 Vbeta primers and 13 Jbeta primers went into the PCR. The assay was immunoSEQ multiplex PCR, and TCRdb's table has in-frame clones only and misses some. The sample lists around 130,000 clones, about three quarters seen once, with over 2% in the top ten. The sequenced sample was PBMCs. The sequence was collected from a woman aged 55-75 years in good health and CMV-seropositive.

The CDR3 here is CASSGPGELFF. The CDR3 DNA sequence: TGCGCCAGTTCAGGCCCCGGGGAGCTGTTTTTT. V gene TRBV10-1 combines with J gene TRBJ2-2; the D is unclear. This CDR3 has 11 amino acids. V lost 9 bases, J lost 6 bases, and 8 bases lay in between. Germline V lookup: CDR1 WNHNN, CDR2 SYGVQD (reference sequence).